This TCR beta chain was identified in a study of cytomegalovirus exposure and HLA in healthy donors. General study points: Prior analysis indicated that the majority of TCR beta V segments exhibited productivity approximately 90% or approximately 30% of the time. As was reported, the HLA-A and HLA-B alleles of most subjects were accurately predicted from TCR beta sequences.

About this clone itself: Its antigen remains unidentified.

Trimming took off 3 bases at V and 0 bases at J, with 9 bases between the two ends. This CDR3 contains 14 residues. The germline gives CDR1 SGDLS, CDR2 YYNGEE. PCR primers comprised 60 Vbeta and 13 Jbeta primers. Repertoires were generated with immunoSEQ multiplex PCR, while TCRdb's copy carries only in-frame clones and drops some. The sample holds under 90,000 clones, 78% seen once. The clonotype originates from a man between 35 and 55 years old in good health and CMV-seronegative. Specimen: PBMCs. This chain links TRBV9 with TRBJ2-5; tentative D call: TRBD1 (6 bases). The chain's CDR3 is CASSAQGNQETQYF. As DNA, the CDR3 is TGTGCCAGCAGCGCACAGGGCAACCAAGAGACCCAGTACTTC.